The clone carrying this T cell receptor beta chain was found a few times. The CDR3 runs to 15 residues. V dropped 0 bases and J dropped 0 bases, with 6 bases sitting between them. Germline values: CDR1 MNHNY, CDR2 SVGAGI (reference sequence). PCR was performed a second time for about 7 to 12 cycles using a sample-barcoded 5' primer and a J-beta primer mix. TCRdb used MiXCR to reprocess the 5' RACE reads, holding one entry per CDR3 protein. The sample lists hundreds of thousands of distinct CDR3 sequences; 58% were seen once. The data are from a study of blood T cells in healthy people across ages. The clonotype was recovered from a man aged 25-40 years in good health. The chain recombines TRBV6-6 with TRBJ2-1; no reliable D call. Sequencing input: blood. The CDR3 protein is CASSYSPRSYNEQFF. CDR3 bases: TGTGCCAGCAGTTACTCCCCTCGCTCCTACAATGAGCAGTTCTTC.